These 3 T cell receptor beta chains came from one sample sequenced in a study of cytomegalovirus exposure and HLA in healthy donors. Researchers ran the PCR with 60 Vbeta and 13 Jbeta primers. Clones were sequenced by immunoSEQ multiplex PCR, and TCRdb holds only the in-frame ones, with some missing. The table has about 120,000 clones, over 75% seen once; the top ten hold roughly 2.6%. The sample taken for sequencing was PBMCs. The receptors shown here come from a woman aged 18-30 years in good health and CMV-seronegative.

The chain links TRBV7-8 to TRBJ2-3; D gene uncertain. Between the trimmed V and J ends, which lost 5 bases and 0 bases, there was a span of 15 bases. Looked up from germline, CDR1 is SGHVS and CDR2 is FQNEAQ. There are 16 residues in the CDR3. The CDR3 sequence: CASSLVPQRSTDTQYF. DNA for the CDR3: TGTGCCAGCAGCCTAGTCCCCCAACGGAGCACAGATACGCAGTATTTT.

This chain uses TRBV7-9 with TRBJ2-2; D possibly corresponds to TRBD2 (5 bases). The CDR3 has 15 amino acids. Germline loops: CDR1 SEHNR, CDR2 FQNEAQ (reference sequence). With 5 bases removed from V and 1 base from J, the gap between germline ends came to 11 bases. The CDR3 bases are TGTGCCAGCAGCCTGGGCCGGGGGAACACCGGGGAGCTGTTTTTT. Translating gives CASSLGRGNTGELFF.

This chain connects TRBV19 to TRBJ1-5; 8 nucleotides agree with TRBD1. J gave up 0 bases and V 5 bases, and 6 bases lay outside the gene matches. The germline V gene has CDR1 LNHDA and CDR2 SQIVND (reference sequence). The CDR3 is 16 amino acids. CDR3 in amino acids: CASSWTGSGSNQPQHF. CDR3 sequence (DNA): TGTGCCAGTAGTTGGACAGGGTCGGGTAGCAATCAGCCCCAGCATTTT.